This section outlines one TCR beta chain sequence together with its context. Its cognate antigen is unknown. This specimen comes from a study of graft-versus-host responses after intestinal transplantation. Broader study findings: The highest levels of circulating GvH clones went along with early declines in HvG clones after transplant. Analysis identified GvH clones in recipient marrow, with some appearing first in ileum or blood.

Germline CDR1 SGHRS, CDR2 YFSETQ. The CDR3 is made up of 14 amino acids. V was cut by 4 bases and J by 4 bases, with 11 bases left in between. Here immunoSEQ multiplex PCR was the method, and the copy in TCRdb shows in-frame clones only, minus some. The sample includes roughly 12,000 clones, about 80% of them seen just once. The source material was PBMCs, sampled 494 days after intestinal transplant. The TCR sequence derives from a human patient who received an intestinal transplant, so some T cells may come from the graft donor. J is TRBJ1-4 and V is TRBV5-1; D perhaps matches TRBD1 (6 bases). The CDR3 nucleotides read TGCGCCAGCAGCAGGAGGGGGGGTAATGAAAAACTGTTTTTT. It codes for CASSRRGGNEKLFF.